Listed below are T cell receptor beta chains from one sample, sequenced in a study of T cell responses to AZD1222 COVID-19 vaccine. The method was immunoSEQ multiplex PCR; TCRdb's version includes in-frame clones alone and lacks a portion of them. The data show tens of thousands of clones, 88% seen once. The source material was peripheral blood, sampled 28 days after the second AZD1222 dose. These TCRs come from an adult who received the AZD1222 COVID-19 vaccine. Each CDR3 is given with its conserved first and last residue. Fields, in order: J gene, V gene, D gene, clone size, CDR3 DNA, CDR3 protein. The D gene is left open where the match is weak. Expanded clones are given a class, and other clones once, few, many or no size at all.

j_gene: TRBJ2-1; v_gene: TRBV7-9; d_gene: TRBD2; abundance: NA; CDR3nt: TGTGCCAGCAGCTTAGGGTGGTCTAGCGGGAGGAGCTCCTACAATGAGCAGTTCTTC; CDR3aa: CASSLGWSSGRSSYNEQFF
j_gene: TRBJ1-2; v_gene: TRBV20-1; d_gene: TRBD1; abundance: NA; CDR3nt: TGCAGTGCTAACAGGGGAGATGGCTACACCTTC; CDR3aa: CSANRGDGYTF
j_gene: TRBJ2-1; v_gene: TRBV5-1; d_gene: TRBD2; abundance: NA; CDR3nt: TGCGCCAGCAGCTTGGCCGGTAGCGGGACTGACAATGAGCAGTTCTTC; CDR3aa: CASSLAGSGTDNEQFF
j_gene: TRBJ2-1; v_gene: TRBV3-1/TRBV3-2; d_gene: TRBD2; abundance: NA; CDR3nt: TGTGCCAGCAGCCGACTAGCGGGAGGGCGCACGTACAATGAGCAGTTCTTC; CDR3aa: CASSRLAGGRTYNEQFF
j_gene: TRBJ2-4; v_gene: TRBV30; d_gene: NA; abundance: NA; CDR3nt: TGTGCCTGGAGTCAACCCGGGTCCGGGAACATTCAGTACTTC; CDR3aa: CAWSQPGSGNIQYF
j_gene: TRBJ1-1; v_gene: TRBV5-1; d_gene: NA; abundance: NA; CDR3nt: TGCGCCAGCAGCTGGGAGGGATCAGGCACTGAAGCTTTCTTT; CDR3aa: CASSWEGSGTEAFF
j_gene: TRBJ1-1; v_gene: TRBV7-9; d_gene: TRBD1; abundance: few; CDR3nt: TGTGCCAGCAGCGCCCGGGACAGGGTCGTCACTGAAGCTTTCTTT; CDR3aa: CASSARDRVVTEAFF
j_gene: TRBJ2-7; v_gene: TRBV3-1/TRBV3-2; d_gene: NA; abundance: once; CDR3nt: TGTGCCAGCAGCTACAGGGAGGGCTACGAGCAGTACTTC; CDR3aa: CASSYREGYEQYF
j_gene: TRBJ1-3; v_gene: TRBV5-8; d_gene: NA; abundance: NA; CDR3nt: TGTGCCAGCAGCTTGGGGCCAGGCCAGGGAAACACCATATATTTT; CDR3aa: CASSLGPGQGNTIYF
j_gene: TRBJ2-1; v_gene: TRBV19; d_gene: TRBD1; abundance: NA; CDR3nt: TGTGCCAGTAGTCCTCGGGGCAGGGGGCTTCTCTCCTACAATGAGCAGTTCTTC; CDR3aa: CASSPRGRGLLSYNEQFF
j_gene: TRBJ1-5; v_gene: TRBV12-3/TRBV12-4; d_gene: NA; abundance: NA; CDR3nt: TGTGCCAGCAGTTTAACCGCCGATCAGCCCCAGCATTTT; CDR3aa: CASSLTADQPQHF
j_gene: TRBJ1-2; v_gene: TRBV7-9; d_gene: TRBD1; abundance: NA; CDR3nt: TGTGCCAGCAGCCGCGTGGGGGGACAGTCTAGAGGAGGCTACACCTTC; CDR3aa: CASSRVGGQSRGGYTF
j_gene: TRBJ2-1; v_gene: TRBV5-5; d_gene: TRBD1; abundance: NA; CDR3nt: TGTGCCAGCAGCTTGGGGGTGACAGGGAGAGGTGAGCAGTTCTTC; CDR3aa: CASSLGVTGRGEQFF
j_gene: TRBJ2-7; v_gene: TRBV4-3; d_gene: TRBD2; abundance: NA; CDR3nt: TGCGCCAGCAGCCAAGGCCCCAGCGGGGGGAGGGCCTACGAGCAGTACTTC; CDR3aa: CASSQGPSGGRAYEQYF
j_gene: TRBJ2-7; v_gene: TRBV7-9; d_gene: TRBD2; abundance: NA; CDR3nt: TGTGCCAGCAGCCAACTCGGACTAGCGGGAGGGTGGGACGAGCAGTACTTC; CDR3aa: CASSQLGLAGGWDEQYF
j_gene: TRBJ2-1; v_gene: TRBV11-2; d_gene: NA; abundance: once; CDR3nt: TGTGCCAGCAGCTCGCTAGCGCCTAGCTCCTACAATGAGCAGTTCTTC; CDR3aa: CASSSLAPSSYNEQFF
j_gene: TRBJ2-3; v_gene: TRBV19; d_gene: NA; abundance: NA; CDR3nt: TGTGCCAGTAGTACCACCACCCCCGGGACAGATACGCAGTATTTT; CDR3aa: CASSTTTPGTDTQYF
j_gene: TRBJ1-1; v_gene: TRBV7-2; d_gene: TRBD1; abundance: NA; CDR3nt: TGTGCCAGCAGCTGGGGGACAGGGACGAACACTGAAGCTTTCTTT; CDR3aa: CASSWGTGTNTEAFF
j_gene: TRBJ2-2; v_gene: TRBV3-1/TRBV3-2; d_gene: NA; abundance: NA; CDR3nt: TGTGCCAGCAGCCATCCCCTCCGACTCACCGGGGAGCTGTTTTTT; CDR3aa: CASSHPLRLTGELFF
j_gene: TRBJ2-6; v_gene: TRBV13; d_gene: NA; abundance: NA; CDR3nt: TGTGCCAGCAGCTTTGTCTCTGGGGCCAACGTCCTGACTTTC; CDR3aa: CASSFVSGANVLTF
j_gene: TRBJ2-1; v_gene: TRBV18; d_gene: NA; abundance: NA; CDR3nt: TGTGCCAGCTCACCCCGAACGGGACGGCCGGACAATGAGCAGTTCTTC; CDR3aa: CASSPRTGRPDNEQFF
j_gene: TRBJ1-1; v_gene: TRBV25-1; d_gene: NA; abundance: NA; CDR3nt: TGTGCCAGCAGTGAGTACCCCGGCAGGACTGAAGCTTTCTTT; CDR3aa: CASSEYPGRTEAFF
j_gene: TRBJ1-1; v_gene: TRBV11-3; d_gene: NA; abundance: NA; CDR3nt: TGTGCCAGCAGCTTAGTTTTCGGTTCGGTGGCTTTCTTT; CDR3aa: CASSLVFGSVAFF
j_gene: TRBJ1-2; v_gene: TRBV11-2; d_gene: NA; abundance: once; CDR3nt: TGTGCCAGCAGCTTAGGGAACCGATGGGGGGGGCTTGGCTACACCTTC; CDR3aa: CASSLGNRWGGLGYTF
j_gene: TRBJ2-7; v_gene: TRBV15; d_gene: TRBD2; abundance: NA; CDR3nt: TGTGCCACCAGCCCCCCGAGACTAGCGGATTCCTACGAGCAGTACTTC; CDR3aa: CATSPPRLADSYEQYF
j_gene: TRBJ2-3; v_gene: TRBV6-5; d_gene: NA; abundance: NA; CDR3nt: TGTGCCAGCAGACGGTCCCTCACAGATACGCAGTATTTT; CDR3aa: CASRRSLTDTQYF
j_gene: TRBJ1-2; v_gene: TRBV4-1; d_gene: NA; abundance: NA; CDR3nt: TGCGCCAGCAGCCAAGATCGAGGCAGACTTCCCTATGGCTACACCTTC; CDR3aa: CASSQDRGRLPYGYTF